Sequencing of this T cell receptor beta chain was carried out in a study of CD8 T cells in Susac syndrome. Between the trimmed V and J ends, which lost 0 bases and 4 bases, there was a span of 6 bases. CDR1 is DFQATT, CDR2 SNEGSKA, per germline (reference sequence). The length of the CDR3 is 12 residues. Random hexamers served to reverse transcribe roughly 0.45 to 1 ug RNA. The method of amplification for TCR beta CDR3 was immunoSEQ multiplex PCR, covering 54 Vbeta and 13 Jbeta. TCRdb itself ran the immunoSEQ multiplex PCR reads through MiXCR, one entry per CDR3 protein. The table includes tens of thousands of distinct CDR3 sequences, just under 95% detected once.

This TCR derives from a human donor with Susac syndrome. Material for sequencing was CD4+ T cells from PBMCs. The V and J genes are TRBV20-1 and TRBJ1-2, with unresolved D. The CDR3: CSARDPGYGYTF. The CDR3, as DNA: TGCAGTGCTAGAGATCCGGGCTATGGCTACACCTTC.